This T cell receptor beta chain was retrieved from a study of identical twins. Deletions cut 3 bases from V and 5 bases from J, with 13 bases between. The CDR3 contains 14 residues. TCRdb itself ran the 5' RACE reads through MiXCR, one entry per CDR3 protein. Of hundreds of thousands of distinct CDR3 sequences listed, around 8.6% are singletons. The same sample was also studied in work on yellow fever vaccine responses in identical twins.

The sequence was obtained from a woman younger than 35 in good health. The V call is TRBV12-3 or TRBV12-4, the J call TRBJ1-1, with D hard to call. Material for sequencing was PBMCs. CDR3 sequence reads: CASSFQAPGTEAFF. The CDR3 DNA follows: TGTGCCAGCAGTTTTCAGGCGCCGGGGACTGAAGCTTTCTTT.